This TCR beta chain was captured in a study of persistence of HIV-infected CD4 T cells. Study in general: Suppressive ART had lasted a median of around 8 years. Up to about 180 mL blood was drawn at multiple time points; a couple of donors had single-time leukapheresis.

For this clone: Its antigen is still unknown.

CDR1 is SGHRS, CDR2 YFSETQ, per germline. V dropped 4 bases and J dropped 0; count of bases not matched to a gene: 13. The CDR3 length is 19 residues. The immunoSEQ assay was version 4, run in survey mode. Data came from immunoSEQ multiplex PCR; TCRdb stores just in-frame clones and leaves some out. This sample has about 47,000 clones; roughly nine tenths occur once, and the top ten carry 1.8%. Nonspecific anti-CD3/anti-CD28 bead stimulation represents the broad CD4+ T cell repertoire. CD4+ T cells upregulating both CD40 ligand and CD69 were sorted as responding cells. Inclusion required CMV-positive serology and CD4+ counts above 400 cells/uL. Regarding the study as a whole: Degenerate expanded CDR3beta sequences were enriched among CMV- and Gag-responding cells.

The origin of this receptor is an adult man with HIV who was CMV-seropositive. V usage is TRBV5-1 and J usage is TRBJ2-6; 7 bases are a match to TRBD2. This specimen consisted of CD4+ T cells sorted from PBMCs after roughly 18-hour stimulation, obtained from a patient who received antiretroviral therapy. For the CDR3, the DNA is TGCGCCAGCAGCCCGGTGGTCGGGGGGTCCCGCTCTGGGGCCAACGTCCTGACTTTC. Residues: CASSPVVGGSRSGANVLTF.